This is a list of T cell receptor beta chains from one sample in a study of blood T cells in healthy people across ages. TCRdb fed the 5' RACE reads into MiXCR, producing one record per CDR3 protein. Among 1.5 million to 1.9 million distinct CDR3 sequences listed, approximately 43% were seen once. The sample consisted of blood. The receptors here all came from a woman aged 18-29 years in good health. CDR3s include the opening cysteine and the closing phenylalanine or tryptophan. A D gene is named only where the DNA matches it firmly. Only some rows state a clone size, as once, few, many or a class for expanded clones.

d_gene: .
v_gene: TRBV20-1
abundance: .
j_gene: TRBJ2-4
CDR3nt: TGCAGTGCCACCGGGCCGGACACTTACATTCAGTACTTC
CDR3aa: CSATGPDTYIQYF

d_gene: .
v_gene: TRBV20-1
abundance: .
j_gene: TRBJ2-1
CDR3nt: TGCAGTGCTGGAGCTCCGGGCAAGCGGCAGTTCTTC
CDR3aa: CSAGAPGKRQFF

d_gene: .
v_gene: TRBV4-3
abundance: few
j_gene: TRBJ2-3
CDR3nt: TGCGCCAGCAGCCAAGACCCTAGCTCGAATACGCAGTATTTT
CDR3aa: CASSQDPSSNTQYF

d_gene: .
v_gene: TRBV27
abundance: few
j_gene: TRBJ2-5
CDR3nt: TGTGCCAGCAGTTTCGGACAGACTAAAGAGACCCAGTACTTC
CDR3aa: CASSFGQTKETQYF

d_gene: .
v_gene: TRBV2
abundance: .
j_gene: TRBJ1-1
CDR3nt: TGTGCCAGCAGCTCTGCTGGGAGGGAAGGAACTGAAGCTTTCTTT
CDR3aa: CASSSAGREGTEAFF

d_gene: .
v_gene: TRBV20-1
abundance: .
j_gene: TRBJ2-7
CDR3nt: TGCAGTGCTAGAGTCCCAGGGATTAGGTACGAGCAGTACTTC
CDR3aa: CSARVPGIRYEQYF

d_gene: TRBD2
v_gene: TRBV6-5
abundance: .
j_gene: TRBJ2-1
CDR3nt: TGTGCCAGCAGTTGCCCGGGACTAGCGGGTACCTGCTCCTACAATGAGCAGTTCTTC
CDR3aa: CASSCPGLAGTCSYNEQFF

d_gene: TRBD2
v_gene: TRBV14
abundance: .
j_gene: TRBJ2-1
CDR3nt: TGTGCCAGCAGCCAATTGGGACTAGCGGTGCCCAATGAGCAGTTCTTC
CDR3aa: CASSQLGLAVPNEQFF

d_gene: .
v_gene: TRBV6-6
abundance: .
j_gene: TRBJ2-5
CDR3nt: TGTGCCAGCAGTGGGGTGCGGGGAGAGACCCAGTACTTC
CDR3aa: CASSGVRGETQYF

d_gene: .
v_gene: TRBV2
abundance: .
j_gene: TRBJ2-3
CDR3nt: TGTGCCAGCAGTGAGGGTCCTCATACGCAGTATTTT
CDR3aa: CASSEGPHTQYF

d_gene: TRBD1
v_gene: TRBV28
abundance: .
j_gene: TRBJ2-7
CDR3nt: TGTGCCAGCAGTTTTGGGACAGGGGTGGAATACGAGCAGTACTTC
CDR3aa: CASSFGTGVEYEQYF

d_gene: .
v_gene: TRBV20-1
abundance: many
j_gene: TRBJ2-7
CDR3nt: TGCAGTGCTCAGAGTGCCGGGACTCGTTATGAGCAGTACTTC
CDR3aa: CSAQSAGTRYEQYF

d_gene: TRBD1
v_gene: TRBV5-5
abundance: .
j_gene: TRBJ1-5
CDR3nt: TGTGCCAGCAGCCCTCAGGGGGAAGGGCCCCAGCATTTT
CDR3aa: CASSPQGEGPQHF

d_gene: .
v_gene: TRBV12-3/TRBV12-4
abundance: few
j_gene: TRBJ1-1
CDR3nt: TGTGCCGGCAGCCGGGGACAGAACACTGAAGCTTTCTTT
CDR3aa: CAGSRGQNTEAFF

d_gene: .
v_gene: TRBV3-1
abundance: .
j_gene: TRBJ1-2
CDR3nt: TGTGCCAGCAGCCTTTCAGGAGGAGACCCCTATGGCTACACCTTC
CDR3aa: CASSLSGGDPYGYTF

d_gene: TRBD1
v_gene: TRBV24-1
abundance: .
j_gene: TRBJ2-5
CDR3nt: TGTGCCACCAGTGGGGTTTGGGGGACAGGCGGAGAGACCCAGTACTTC
CDR3aa: CATSGVWGTGGETQYF